This T cell receptor beta chain was observed in a study of blood T cell repertoires in COVID-19. Study context: T cells, B-cell-depleted T cells, or PBMCs provided the cDNA or gDNA that served as material.

Per germline, CDR1 SQVTM and CDR2 ANQGSEA. CDR3 size: 12 residues. The V gene lost 0 bases and the J gene lost 6 bases, with 6 bases spanning the gap. Repertoires were generated with immunoSEQ multiplex PCR, while TCRdb's copy carries only in-frame clones and drops some. The sample shows 90,000 to 120,000 clones, about 91% of them seen only once. Comment on this clone: The sample holds other DNA sequences that translate to the same CDR3.

The origin of this receptor is a man between 45 and 60 years old with active or convalescent COVID-19. The chain recombines TRBV29-1 with TRBJ2-1, with a tentative D call TRBD1 (6 bases). Sequencing was done on a sample of peripheral blood. CDR3: CSVEEGGNEQFF. The DNA of the CDR3 is TGCAGCGTTGAAGAAGGGGGCAATGAGCAGTTCTTC.